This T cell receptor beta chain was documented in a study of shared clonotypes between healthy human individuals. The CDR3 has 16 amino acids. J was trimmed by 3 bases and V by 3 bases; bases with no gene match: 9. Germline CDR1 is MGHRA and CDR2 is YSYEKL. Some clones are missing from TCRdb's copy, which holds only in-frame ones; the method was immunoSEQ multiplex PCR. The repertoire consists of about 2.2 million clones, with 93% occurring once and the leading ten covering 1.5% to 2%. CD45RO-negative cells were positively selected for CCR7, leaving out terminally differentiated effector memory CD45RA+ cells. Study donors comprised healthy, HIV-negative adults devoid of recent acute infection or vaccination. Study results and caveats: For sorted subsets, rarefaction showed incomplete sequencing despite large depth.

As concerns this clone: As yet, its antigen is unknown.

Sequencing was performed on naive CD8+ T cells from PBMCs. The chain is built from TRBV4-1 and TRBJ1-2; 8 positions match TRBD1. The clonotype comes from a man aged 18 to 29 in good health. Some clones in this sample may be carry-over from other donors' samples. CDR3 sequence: CASSHGPTGEYYGYTF. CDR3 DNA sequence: TGCGCCAGCAGCCACGGACCGACAGGGGAGTACTATGGCTACACCTTC.